Given below is one T cell receptor (beta chain) in context. Each CDR3 protein gets one entry after TCRdb re-called the PCR reads with MiXCR. The data hold approximately 590,000 distinct CDR3 sequences, with about 25% observed a single time. The entry originates in a study of molecular identifiers for immune sequencing clone quantification. The CDR3 loop spans 14 amino acids. Germline CDR1 is LNHDA and CDR2 is SQIVND (reference sequence). V was shortened by 2 bases and J by 0 bases, with 5 bases between the two germline ends. The gene calls are TRBV19 and TRBJ1-5; unclear D gene. Material: naive CD8+ T cells from blood, with Jurkat cell RNA spiked in. The subset: FACS-sorted CD8+CD4-CCR7+CD45RA+ naive T cells. The sequence was collected from a human donor in good health. Some libraries in this study had Jurkat cell RNA spiked in. The chain's CDR3 is CASSIRVSNQPQHF. The DNA for the CDR3 is TGTGCCAGTAGTATAAGGGTTAGCAATCAGCCCCAGCATTTT.